The clone carrying this TCR beta chain was detected ten times or more. What it binds is not known. These data originate in a study of T-cell reconstitution after alpha-beta-depleted transplantation in children. Unique molecular identifiers were incorporated during preparation of the TCRbeta library. One entry per CDR3 protein, called by TCRdb with MiXCR from the PCR reads. This table holds about 580,000 distinct CDR3 sequences, around 23% found once. Points from the study as a whole: Several hundred expanded graft clones reportedly supplied alpha-beta T cells about two months after transplant.

Germline loops: CDR1 LNHNV, CDR2 YYDKDF (reference sequence). The V end was cut by 6 bases, the J end by 4 bases, with 18 bases between. CDR3 length equals 15 residues. The chain employs TRBV15 and TRBJ1-2; D uncertain. The material was PBMCs, mostly from graft donor cells, obtained 360 days after TCRalphabeta/CD19-depleted stem cell transplant. This clonotype was obtained from a boy in the first two years of life who had a stem cell transplant for acute myeloid leukemia, so the T cells may come from the graft donor. The CDR3 sequence: CATSPQHRSLYGYTF. In DNA form, the CDR3 reads TGTGCCACCAGTCCCCAGCACCGGTCTCTCTATGGCTACACCTTC.